A single sample gave rise to the 24 T cell receptor beta chains below, sequenced in a study of cytomegalovirus exposure and HLA in healthy donors. Both 60 Vbeta primers and 13 Jbeta primers went into the PCR. Repertoires were generated with immunoSEQ multiplex PCR, while TCRdb's copy carries only in-frame clones and drops some. The table has 110,000 to 150,000 clones, about 8.9% seen once. The sample was PBMCs. All receptors derive from a man between 45 and 60 years old in good health and CMV-seronegative.

In DNA, the CDR3 is TGCAGCGTTGACGGGTTCGGTACCGGGGAGCTGTTTTTT. Translated: CSVDGFGTGELFF. The rearrangement uses TRBV29-1 and TRBJ2-2; D is unresolved. This CDR3 has 13 amino acids. Trimming removed 3 bases from V and 5 bases from J, with 10 bases in between. Germline values: CDR1 SQVTM, CDR2 ANQGSEA.

CDR3 residues: CASSPRSTDRSNSPLHF. The CDR3 coding sequence is TGTGCCAGCTCACCACGATCCACGGACAGGTCTAATTCACCCCTCCACTTT. The chain recombines TRBV18 with TRBJ1-6; 7 bases align to TRBD1. Unmatched junction bases numbered 9, after V lost 1 base and J lost 6 bases. The CDR3 consists of 17 residues. The germline CDR1 and CDR2 sequences are KGHSH and LQKENI.

The chain links TRBV25-1 to TRBJ1-6; D call uncertain. There are 12 residues in the CDR3. Germline V CDR1 and CDR2: MGHDK, SYGVNS. Trimming shortened V by 0 bases and J by 9 bases, and 3 bases separated the two germline ends. CDR3: CASSEYSSPLHF. The DNA of the CDR3 is TGTGCCAGCAGTGAATACAGTTCACCCCTCCACTTT.

This clone was seen more than once but under ten times. The V and J genes are TRBV28 and TRBJ1-3; 10 bases match TRBD1. V trimming: 4 bases; J trimming: 2 bases; junction bases outside the gene matches: 5. This CDR3 has 16 residues. From germline, CDR1 is MDHEN and CDR2 SYDVKM. The DNA for the CDR3 is TGTGCCAGCAGTTCGGTCGGACAGGGGGCTGGAAACACCATATATTTT. It codes for CASSSVGQGAGNTIYF.

This clone was counted between two and nine times. The chain is built from TRBV9 and TRBJ2-3, with 14 bases fitting TRBD2. The CDR3 is 14 residues long. Germline trimming cut 4 bases from V and 8 bases from J; bases unmatched to any gene: 3. CDR1 and CDR2 from the germline V gene are SGDLS and YYNGEE. The CDR3 sequence: CASSSGLAGGTQYF. The CDR3 DNA reads TGTGCCAGCAGCTCCGGACTAGCGGGAGGTACGCAGTATTTT. The full variable domain, completed using reference TRBV9 and TRBJ2-3, is DSGVTQTPKHLITATGQRVTLRCSPRSGDLSVYWYQQSLDQGLQFLIQYYNGEERAKGNILERFSAQQFPDLHSELNLSSLELGDSALYFCASSSGLAGGTQYFGPGTRLTVL.

The chain couples TRBV9 to TRBJ2-4, with 9 bases fitting TRBD2. There are 15 residues in the CDR3. Germline CDR1 SGDLS, CDR2 YYNGEE. V was pared by 0 bases and J by 9 bases, with 7 bases of the junction left unmatched. CDR3 sequence reads: CASSVGDSGRTIQYF. Written as DNA, the CDR3 is TGTGCCAGCAGCGTAGGGGATAGCGGGAGAACCATTCAGTACTTC.

The chain has TRBV10-3 and TRBJ2-1, with D tentatively TRBD1 (5 bases). CDR1 is ENHRY and CDR2 is SYGVKD in the germline V gene. V lost 7 bases and J lost 5, with 6 bases in between. This CDR3 is 11 amino acids long. The DNA of the CDR3 is TGTGCCATCACAGGGAACAATGAGCAGTTCTTC. The encoded protein is CAITGNNEQFF.

This clone was recorded a few times. The V and J genes are TRBV20-1 and TRBJ2-7; TRBD1 is a possible D gene (5 bases). Germline V gene data show CDR1 as DFQATT and CDR2 as SNEGSKA (reference sequence). V was trimmed by 2 bases and J by 5 bases, leaving 7 bases between them. The CDR3 runs to 11 residues. The CDR3 sequence is CSARKQDEQYF. CDR3 DNA: TGCAGTGCTAGAAAACAGGACGAGCAGTACTTC.

This clone has only a few counts. The rearrangement links TRBV5-6 to TRBJ1-3; a possible D gene is TRBD1 (6 bases). Trimming shortened V by 1 base and J by 1 base, and 9 bases separated the two germline ends. Germline CDR1 SGHDT, CDR2 YYEEEE. CDR3 length equals 15 residues. CDR3 in amino acids: CASSLKQGSGNTIYF. The CDR3 nucleotides read TGTGCCAGCAGCTTGAAACAGGGTTCTGGAAACACCATATATTTT.

This clone was counted only a few times. V and J are TRBV5-1 and TRBJ1-2; a weak D match, TRBD1 (5 bases). The CDR3 length is 13 residues. Germline V CDR1 and CDR2: SGHRS, YFSETQ. CDR3: CDRSFGRGNGYTF. The CDR3, as DNA: TGCGACAGAAGTTTTGGCCGGGGGAATGGCTACACCTTC.

This clone has more than one count but fewer than ten. The chain links TRBV6-1 to TRBJ2-3; a possible D gene is TRBD1 (5 bases). This CDR3 spans 15 amino acids. Germline V gives CDR1 MNHNS, CDR2 SASEGT. V dropped 2 bases and J dropped 0 bases, with 9 bases sitting between them. The DNA for the CDR3 is TGTGCCAGCAGTGAAATGGGGCTTAGCACAGATACGCAGTATTTT. Translation: CASSEMGLSTDTQYF.

This clone was counted a few times. The chain joins TRBV4-1 to TRBJ2-1, with 12 bases aligning to TRBD2. After removal of 0 bases from V and 4 bases from J, the junction contained 10 bases not matched to a gene. CDR3 length: 19 residues. Germline V CDR1 and CDR2: MGHRA, YSYEKL. This CDR3 is CASSQEDASGRASYNEQFF. For the CDR3, the DNA is TGCGCCAGCAGCCAAGAGGATGCTAGCGGGAGGGCCTCGTACAATGAGCAGTTCTTC.

The V gene is TRBV6-1, the J gene TRBJ2-3, with unresolved D. CDR3 length equals 12 residues. Germline CDR1 reads MNHNS; CDR2 reads SASEGT. Trimming removed 7 bases at V and 4 bases at J, with 9 bases between. Here the CDR3 DNA reads TGTGCCAGCATAGCCGACCCAGATACGCAGTATTTT. Encoded protein: CASIADPDTQYF.

The chain carries TRBV7-9 and TRBJ2-7; D perhaps matches TRBD1 (5 bases). Trimming removed 4 bases from V and 6 bases from J, with 16 bases in between. Germline CDR1 SEHNR, CDR2 FQNEAQ (reference sequence). CDR3 length: 14 residues. DNA of the CDR3: TGTGCCAGCAGCTATGAAGGACACACCGGCGAGCAGTACTTC. It codes for CASSYEGHTGEQYF.

This clone was counted only a few times. The sample holds other DNA sequences that translate to the same CDR3. This chain links TRBV9 with TRBJ2-2, with unresolved D. The CDR3 spans 12 residues. The germline V gene has CDR1 SGDLS and CDR2 YYNGEE. V was trimmed by 0 bases and J by 7 bases, leaving 4 bases between them. The CDR3 DNA reads as TGTGCCAGCAGCGTAGTAAACGGGGAGCTGTTTTTT. Translated, it gives CASSVVNGELFF.

This clone was seen more than once but under ten times. The rearrangement links TRBV30 to TRBJ2-2; TRBD1 matches 8 bases. The V gene's germline CDR1 is GTSNPN and CDR2 SVGIG (reference sequence). Unmatched junction bases numbered 3, after V lost 1 base and J lost 5 bases. This CDR3 spans 14 amino acids. The CDR3 reads CAWSGQGRTGELFF. The DNA of the CDR3 is TGTGCCTGGAGTGGACAGGGGAGGACCGGGGAGCTGTTTTTT. The full variable domain, completed using reference TRBV30 and TRBJ2-2, is SQTIHQWPATLVQPVGSPLSLECTVEGTSNPNLYWYRQAAGRGLQLLFYSVGIGQISSEVPQNLSASRPQDRQFILSSKKLLLSDSGFYLCAWSGQGRTGELFFGEGSRLTVL.

The genes are TRBV30 and TRBJ2-7; TRBD2 agrees at 9 bases. This CDR3 is 13 amino acids long. Germline V gene sequence: CDR1 GTSNPN, CDR2 SVGIG (reference sequence). Trimming at V came to 7 bases and at J to 6 bases, leaving 10 bases not matched to a gene. The CDR3: CASRTSDLSEQYF. DNA of the CDR3: TGTGCCTCAAGGACTAGCGATTTAAGCGAGCAGTACTTC.

This clone was seen a handful of times. This chain connects TRBV7-3 to TRBJ2-7; tentatively, D is TRBD2 (6 bases). Between the trimmed V and J ends, which lost 5 bases and 9 bases, there was a span of 23 bases. Germline CDR1 SGHTA, CDR2 FQGTGA. The CDR3 runs 15 residues. The CDR3 DNA sequence: TGTGCCAGCAGCCCCCTGATCGTAGGGGACTTGGGGCAGTACTTC. Amino acids: CASSPLIVGDLGQYF.

This clone turned up a few times. The gene calls are TRBV28 and TRBJ1-2; D perhaps matches TRBD1 (6 bases). V gave up 7 bases and J gave up 4 bases, with 13 bases separating them. This CDR3 has 13 residues. Germline CDR1 reads MDHEN; CDR2 reads SYDVKM. The CDR3 DNA reads TGTGCCAGCACCCGGGGGGGGCCCTATGGCTACACCTTC. It encodes CASTRGGPYGYTF.

This sequence joins TRBV10-3 and TRBJ1-6, with a weak D call TRBD1 (6 bases). The CDR3 is made up of 14 amino acids. Germline lookup yields CDR1 ENHRY and CDR2 SYGVKD. The germline V and J ends were trimmed by 6 bases and 5 bases, with 11 bases remaining between them. CDR3 coding DNA: TGTGCCATCAGACCACAGGGCGATAATTCACCCCTCCACTTT. Protein product: CAIRPQGDNSPLHF.

This sequence joins TRBV2 and TRBJ1-5; the D is unclear. This CDR3 contains 15 residues. In germline, CDR1 is SNHLY, CDR2 FYNNEI. V was clipped by 7 bases and J by 0 bases, with 13 bases between them. CDR3 DNA sequence: TGTGCCAGCACACAGACTACATATAGCAATCAGCCCCAGCATTTT. Its protein product is CASTQTTYSNQPQHF.

This clone was detected a few times. The V gene is TRBV5-1, the J gene TRBJ1-6; D is unresolved. The V end lost 3 bases, the J end lost 8 bases, and 12 bases lay between the germline ends. Germline lookup yields CDR1 SGHRS and CDR2 YFSETQ. This CDR3 has 14 amino acids. CDR3 DNA: TGCGCCAGCAGCTCAGGCCCTCCTGATTCACCCCTCCACTTT. It yields the protein CASSSGPPDSPLHF.

This clone occurred a few times. The chain is built from TRBV2 and TRBJ2-3; 9 positions agree with TRBD2. V was pared by 8 bases and J by 3 bases, with 9 bases of the junction left unmatched. The length of the CDR3 is 15 residues. Germline loops: CDR1 SNHLY, CDR2 FYNNEI. In DNA form, the CDR3 reads TGTGCCAGCCGCCGGATAGCGGGAGTTACAGATACGCAGTATTTT. Amino acids: CASRRIAGVTDTQYF.

This clone was counted between two and nine times. The CDR3 region is CASNREGGSYNSPLHF. CDR3 DNA sequence: TGTGCCAGCAACCGGGAGGGAGGCTCCTATAATTCACCCCTCCACTTT. The rearrangement links TRBV9 to TRBJ1-6; D unclear. The CDR3 loop spans 16 amino acids. V was clipped by 6 bases and J by 0 bases, with 13 bases between them. CDR1 and CDR2 from the germline V gene are SGDLS and YYNGEE. Full variable domain (remainder filled in from reference TRBV9 and TRBJ1-6): DSGVTQTPKHLITATGQRVTLRCSPRSGDLSVYWYQQSLDQGLQFLIQYYNGEERAKGNILERFSAQQFPDLHSELNLSSLELGDSALYFCASNREGGSYNSPLHFGNGTRLTVT.